Listed below are T cell receptor beta chains from one sample, sequenced in a study of T cell changes during pregnancy in multiple sclerosis. The data were produced by immunoSEQ multiplex PCR, yet TCRdb's version contains in-frame clones alone and is incomplete. The table lists 100,000 or so clones, around 93% of them singletons. The sample here was peripheral blood, taken after pregnancy. The receptors derive from a female donor with multiple sclerosis, enrolled in a pregnancy study. The CDR3 runs from the conserved cysteine through the conserved F or W. A D gene is named only where the DNA matches it firmly. Clone size is not always given. Where it is, it says once, few, many or a class for expanded clones.

j_call,v_call,clone_size,d_call,cdr3_aa,cdr3_nt
TRBJ2-1,TRBV7-9,-,TRBD2,CASSFNGGAFF,TGTGCCAGCAGCTTCAACGGGGGGGCCTTCTTC
TRBJ2-1,TRBV13,-,TRBD2,CASSLEASGSYNEQFF,TGTGCCAGCAGCTTAGAGGCTAGCGGCTCCTACAATGAGCAGTTCTTC
TRBJ1-1,TRBV6-5,-,TRBD1,CASSYLTGTAELAFF,TGTGCCAGCAGCTACTTGACCGGGACAGCGGAGCTAGCTTTCTTT
TRBJ2-1,TRBV6-5,-,TRBD2,CASSYEASGYNEQFF,TGTGCCAGCAGTTACGAGGCTAGCGGGTACAATGAGCAGTTCTTC
TRBJ2-7,TRBV27,once,-,CASSLSKGRVYEQYF,TGTGCCAGCAGTTTATCGAAAGGGCGGGTCTACGAGCAGTACTTC
TRBJ1-1,TRBV4-1,-,TRBD1,CASRGQLKNTEAFF,TGCGCCAGCAGGGGACAGCTCAAGAACACTGAAGCTTTCTTT
TRBJ1-1,TRBV21-1,-,-,CASSNPETFQRAEAFF,TGTGCCAGCAGCAACCCAGAAACGTTTCAGCGCGCTGAAGCTTTCTTT
TRBJ2-3,TRBV5-4,-,TRBD2,CASSTGTTHTDTQYF,TGTGCCAGTTCAACCGGGACTACCCACACAGATACGCAGTATTTT
TRBJ1-2,TRBV7-2,few,-,CASSLPGNYGYTF,TGTGCCAGCAGCTTACCGGGAAACTATGGCTACACCTTC
TRBJ2-2,TRBV6-1,-,-,CASSRNGEQGELFF,TGTGCCAGCAGCCGGAACGGAGAACAAGGGGAGCTGTTTTTT
TRBJ2-3,TRBV7-9,-,TRBD1,CASSLTTGTGTDTQYF,TGTGCCAGCAGTTTGACGACAGGGACGGGCACAGATACGCAGTATTTT
TRBJ1-3,TRBV6-1,-,-,CASSETRGTIYF,TGTGCCAGCAGTGAAACCCGCGGCACCATATATTTT
TRBJ1-1,TRBV28,-,-,CASGPGGANTEAFF,TGTGCCAGCGGCCCGGGAGGGGCGAACACTGAAGCTTTCTTT
TRBJ2-1,TRBV5-4,once,TRBD2,CASSWDPSGPYNEQFF,TGTGCCAGCAGCTGGGATCCTAGCGGACCTTACAATGAGCAGTTCTTC
TRBJ1-5,TRBV12-5,once,-,CASGLGQNSNQPQHF,TGTGCTAGTGGTTTGGGACAGAATAGCAATCAGCCCCAGCATTTT
TRBJ1-6,TRBV19,-,-,CASSISRQANSPLHF,TGTGCCAGTAGTATTTCGCGACAGGCAAATTCACCCCTCCACTTT
TRBJ1-2,TRBV19,-,-,CASSKIRDTSNYGYTF,TGTGCCAGTAGTAAGATTCGAGACACGTCTAACTATGGCTACACCTTC
TRBJ1-5,TRBV9,-,TRBD1,CASSSGTGRPQHF,TGTGCCAGCAGCTCCGGGACAGGGCGACCCCAGCATTTT
TRBJ2-5,TRBV5-1,-,-,CASSSTGVGTQYF,TGCGCCAGCAGCTCGACAGGTGTTGGGACCCAGTACTTC
TRBJ2-7,TRBV18,-,TRBD1,CASSLLGQTQGEQYF,TGTGCCAGCTCACTATTGGGACAGACACAGGGCGAGCAGTACTTC
TRBJ1-1,TRBV25-1,-,-,CASSDPPGGTEAFF,TGTGCCAGCAGTGACCCTCCGGGAGGCACTGAAGCTTTCTTT
TRBJ2-5,TRBV30,-,-,CAWSPGGRRETQYF,TGTGCCTGGAGCCCGGGGGGCCGAAGGGAGACCCAGTACTTC